This paragraph covers one T cell receptor beta chain sequence. The data are from a study of blood T cell repertoires in COVID-19. Study in general: Both acute and convalescent COVID-19 samples were obtained from the United States, Italy and Spain. From T cells, B-cell-depleted T cells, or PBMCs came the material, which was cDNA or gDNA.

In the source study's methods: Amplification of reference gene primers provided the estimated nucleated cell counts. The table came from immunoSEQ multiplex PCR; TCRdb's copy has only in-frame clones and leaves some out. V and J calls and clone size are given by that table; D and trimming were obtained from the DNA. The sample has about 220,000 clones, approximately 82% seen once. Deletions cut 1 base from V and 2 bases from J, with 11 bases between. CDR3 length: 15 amino acids. In germline, CDR1 is MDHEN, CDR2 SYDVKM. Sequenced sample: peripheral blood. The chain links TRBV28 to TRBJ1-1; weak D call: TRBD1 (6 bases). This TCR derives from a woman at least 80 years old with acute or convalescent COVID-19. The CDR3 region is CASSLSQGLNTEAFF. As DNA, the CDR3 is TGTGCCAGCAGTTTATCCCAGGGGCTAAACACTGAAGCTTTCTTT.